This T cell receptor (beta chain) was retrieved from a study of CD8+CD57+ T cells in acquired aplastic anemia. For CDR3 and TCR beta VDJ profiling, genomic DNA was the template used. TCRdb redid the calling of the reads with MiXCR, one entry per CDR3 protein. This sample yields about 130,000 distinct CDR3 sequences, of which roughly 50% are seen a single time; 2% to 3% belongs to the top ten. Germline V gene lookup returns CDR1 LNHDA and CDR2 SQIVND (reference sequence). V shed 3 bases and J 4 bases; nucleotides not matched to a gene: 6. CDR3 size: 16 residues. In this sample, this clonotype turned up many times.

Specimen: sorted CD4+, CD8+, or CD8+CD57+ T cells (not recorded which) from PBMCs. This receptor was taken from a human donor in good health, serving as a control. The chain recombines TRBV19 with TRBJ2-2; TRBD2 matches at 9 bases. In DNA, the CDR3 is TGTGCCAGTAGTATGTATAGCGGGGGCGGCACCGGGGAGCTGTTTTTT. It translates to CASSMYSGGGTGELFF.